This T cell receptor (beta chain) was sequenced for a study of shared clonotypes between healthy human individuals. About the research overall: Each donor's CD8 memory used one plate, CD8 naive two, each CD4 subset three. General observations from the study: Researchers found naive subsets generally carried larger estimated richness than memory subsets.

The naive CD8 fraction comprised CD45RO-negative cells positively selected for CCR7 and excluded terminally differentiated effector memory CD45RA+ cells. The CDR3 is 15 amino acids. V trimming: 0 bases; J trimming: 4 bases; junction bases outside the gene matches: 2. CDR1 and CDR2 from the germline V gene are LNHDA and SQIVND (reference sequence). The authors distributed each subset's genomic DNA evenly over several immunoSEQ plates. Generated by immunoSEQ multiplex PCR, the TCRdb table keeps only in-frame clones and is missing some. Here the sample spans under 1 million clones, more than 85% being singletons. On this clone itself: What it binds is not known.

The sequenced sample consisted of naive CD8+ T cells sorted from blood. V gene TRBV19 combines with J gene TRBJ1-1; 10 bases align to TRBD1. This sequence was found in a man aged 30 to 45 in good health. CDR3 sequence reads: CASSIDWDRGTEAFF. As DNA, the CDR3 is TGTGCCAGTAGTATAGATTGGGACAGGGGCACTGAAGCTTTCTTT.